This T cell receptor (beta chain) was identified in a study of blood T cell repertoires in COVID-19 (dated by TCRdb to 2020 to 2022). General notes on the study: Samples from collaborators originated in the United States, Italy and Spain and spanned both the acute and convalescent phases of COVID-19. The prospective study material was composed of cDNA or gDNA derived from T cells, B-cell-depleted T cells, or PBMCs. Subjects who had been exposed to COVID-19, were actively infected with it, or had recovered from it provided the deeply sampled blood TCRbeta repertoires that made up the dataset. The repertoires were released in a freely available public database intended as a resource for research on the immune response to SARS-CoV-2. Samples came from the ongoing ImmuneRACE study (first 160 participants) plus 1,254 subjects from 6 global collaborators. A de-identified subject ID, COVID-19 status, age in years and sex were almost always included in the sample metadata. HLA class I and class II types, where available, came from metadata supplied by the sample provider rather than from assay-based typing. Beyond this particular receptor, the publication reports: How much clinical and demographic metadata was included differed by source and by participant, and the metadata was provided uncurated.

As concerns this clone: What antigen it recognizes has not been identified. No base quality information exists; no much larger clone differs at one position. In the same sample, other DNA sequences code for this CDR3.

TCRbeta CDR3 regions were amplified from genomic DNA using the immunoSEQ Assay, a bias-controlled multiplex PCR. Under the source paper's analysis protocol: Within the assay, amplification of reference gene primers was used to estimate how many nucleated cells each sample contained. To quantify the absolute abundance of each unique TCRbeta CDR3 rearrangement, sequence reads were collapsed and filtered. Productive Simpson clonality was computed per sample as the square root of Simpson's diversity index over productive rearrangements. Sourced from immuneACCESS, this table was stored by TCRdb with only in-frame sequences that have V and J called. A share of the clones is absent; for the studies checked, an unresolved V gene accounts for under half, and the remainder has no known explanation. Clonal size and the V and J genes are those of that table, whereas D and trimming came from the DNA. The sample includes 100,000 to 150,000 clones, with roughly 80% observed a single time. Around 5.5% of the sample rests with the top ten.

Whole blood was collected in K2EDTA tubes by collaborating institutions according to the institutions' own protocols. Collaborator samples were shipped for TCRbeta analysis as frozen whole blood, isolated PBMCs, or DNA extracted from either sample type. Counted from cysteine to phenylalanine, this CDR3 has 14 amino acids. Just the 42-base CDR3 DNA is kept, in frame starting at base 1. Compared with germline, V lacks 6 bases and J lacks 7 bases; bases without a gene match: 4. The germline V gene (reference sequence) provides CDR1 LNHDA and CDR2 SQIVND. Sequences were obtained from peripheral blood. The chain links TRBV19 with TRBJ2-2; TRBD1 aligns with 11 central bases. This sequence was found in a man between 60 and 70 years old with acute or convalescent COVID-19. The DNA is as follows: TGTGCCAGTAGGGGACAGGGGGGGGGCGGGGAGCTGTTTTTT. Translated, this is CASRGQGGGGELFF.